A single T cell receptor beta chain is shown here with its context. Its antigen is not known. V gave up 5 bases and J gave up 5 bases, with 15 bases separating them. CDR3 length equals 14 residues. Germline values: CDR1 KGHSH, CDR2 LQKENI. This entry comes from a study of chemoradiotherapy in HPV16-positive cancers. Across the study: Functional T-cell assays on a couple of HPV16-positive patients' cells defined candidate HPV-specific clones and common TCR motifs. Study-wide points: Functional assays defining HPV-specific T cells used only a couple of HPV16-positive patients. During treatment, candidate HPV-specific clones and E7-related motifs expanded in tumor.

Samples were taken several times over chemoradiotherapy. Profiled with immunoSEQ multiplex PCR; TCRdb holds only in-frame clones, not every one. The data hold under 4,500 clones, with about nine tenths observed a single time. The rearrangement uses TRBV18 and TRBJ2-5, with D possibly being TRBD1 or TRBD2 (6 bases each). The sample was blood, taken from a patient who underwent chemoradiotherapy. This sequence was found in a human donor with HPV-associated anogenital cancer. The CDR3 region is CASSSGGPPETQYF. In DNA form, the CDR3 reads TGTGCCAGCTCAAGTGGGGGGCCTCCGGAGACCCAGTACTTC.